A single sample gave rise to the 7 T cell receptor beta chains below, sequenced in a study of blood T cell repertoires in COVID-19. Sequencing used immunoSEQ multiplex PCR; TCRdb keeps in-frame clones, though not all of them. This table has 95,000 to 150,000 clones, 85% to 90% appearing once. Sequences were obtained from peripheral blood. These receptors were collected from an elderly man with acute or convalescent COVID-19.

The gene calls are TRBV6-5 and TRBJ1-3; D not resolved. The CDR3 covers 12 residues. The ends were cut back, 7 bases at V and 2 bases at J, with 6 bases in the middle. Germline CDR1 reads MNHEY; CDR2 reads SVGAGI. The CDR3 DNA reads TGTGCCAGCACCCAAACTGGAAACACCATATATTTT. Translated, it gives CASTQTGNTIYF.

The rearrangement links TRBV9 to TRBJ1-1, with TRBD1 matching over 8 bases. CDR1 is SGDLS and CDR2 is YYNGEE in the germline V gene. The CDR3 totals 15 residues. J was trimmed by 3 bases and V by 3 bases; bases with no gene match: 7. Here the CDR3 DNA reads TGTGCCAGCAGCGCCCCAGGGGGCGGGTACACTGAAGCTTTCTTT. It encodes CASSAPGGGYTEAFF.

Here the CDR3 reads CASSLAQLQQYF. For the CDR3, the DNA is TGTGCCAGCAGCTTAGCACAGTTACAGCAGTACTTC. The chain combines TRBV7-8 with TRBJ2-7; D is ambiguous. Per the germline V gene, CDR1 is SGHVS and CDR2 is FQNEAQ. This CDR3 contains 12 residues. Trimming stripped 0 bases from V and 8 bases from J, with 8 bases between.

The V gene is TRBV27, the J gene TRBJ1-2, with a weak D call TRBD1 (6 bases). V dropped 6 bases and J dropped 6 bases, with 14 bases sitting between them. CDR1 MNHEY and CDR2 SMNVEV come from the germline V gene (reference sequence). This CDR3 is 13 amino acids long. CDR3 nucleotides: TGTGCCAGCAGGGCATCAGGGGCGAATGGCTACACCTTC. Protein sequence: CASRASGANGYTF.

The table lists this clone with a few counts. As DNA, the CDR3 is TGTGCCAGCAGCGTAGGTCAGGGCCACTCTGGAAACACCATATATTTT. As protein: CASSVGQGHSGNTIYF. V gene TRBV9 combines with J gene TRBJ1-3; tentative D call: TRBD1 (5 bases). V was clipped by 0 bases and J by 0 bases, with 10 bases between them. CDR3 length: 16 residues. Germline V CDR1 and CDR2: SGDLS, YYNGEE.

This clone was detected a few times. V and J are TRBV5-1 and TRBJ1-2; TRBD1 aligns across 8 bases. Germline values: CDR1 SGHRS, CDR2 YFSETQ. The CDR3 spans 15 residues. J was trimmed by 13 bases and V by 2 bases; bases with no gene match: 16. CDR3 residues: CASSLTAGGAIIATF. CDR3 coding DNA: TGCGCCAGCAGCTTAACGGCAGGGGGCGCGATCATTGCCACCTTC.

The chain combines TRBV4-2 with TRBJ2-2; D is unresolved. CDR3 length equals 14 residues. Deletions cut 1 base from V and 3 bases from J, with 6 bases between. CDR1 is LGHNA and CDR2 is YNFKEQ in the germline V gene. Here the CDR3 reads CASSQGVYTGELFF. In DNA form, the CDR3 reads TGTGCCAGCAGCCAAGGTGTATACACCGGGGAGCTGTTTTTT.